Listed below are T cell receptor beta chains from one sample, sequenced in a study of molecular identifiers for immune sequencing clone quantification. Each CDR3 protein gets one entry after TCRdb re-called the PCR reads with MiXCR. This table has roughly 300,000 distinct CDR3 sequences, roughly 24% appearing once. Sequenced material: naive CD8+ T cells from blood, with Jurkat cell RNA spiked in. Every receptor here comes from a human donor in good health. Some libraries in this study had Jurkat cell RNA spiked in. The CDR3 runs from the conserved cysteine through the conserved F or W.

v_call,j_call,cdr3_aa
TRBV7-9,TRBJ1-1,CASSLDLGEETEAFF
TRBV27,TRBJ1-1,CASSLIGTEAFF
TRBV6-2/TRBV6-3,TRBJ1-5,CASSDRTNQPQHF
TRBV11-2,TRBJ2-7,CASNSLQGRDEQYF
TRBV29-1,TRBJ2-2,CSVEGPTTGELFF
TRBV7-6,TRBJ2-7,CASSGLGTERQYF
TRBV25-1,TRBJ1-1,CASSEWVGTNTEAFF
TRBV12-3/TRBV12-4,TRBJ2-7,CASSLFSGGYEQYF
TRBV20-1,TRBJ2-3,CSASGGAGTDTQYF
TRBV6-5,TRBJ2-7,CASSYSHKDSYEQYF
TRBV7-2,TRBJ2-3,CASSPSPFVSTDTQYF
TRBV25-1,TRBJ2-1,CASSEEIAGVEQFF
TRBV9,TRBJ1-1,CASGQGAEAFF
TRBV7-2,TRBJ1-5,CASSSNEEAGDYQPQHF
TRBV4-1,TRBJ2-3,CASSQSGGDTDTQYF
TRBV7-9,TRBJ2-3,CASSPWTSGLTDTQYF
TRBV28,TRBJ2-7,CASSLSKLDRGREQYF
TRBV4-2,TRBJ1-5,CASSQWAGGDQPQHF
TRBV5-8,TRBJ2-5,CASSRGQETQYF
TRBV30,TRBJ1-1,CAWEVRGMNTEAFF
TRBV4-3,TRBJ2-5,CASGSRSGTQYF
TRBV29-1,TRBJ2-7,CSVEAAEKEQYF
TRBV20-1,TRBJ2-2,CSPLGPNTGELFF
TRBV2,TRBJ2-5,CASSDIGHLQETQYF
TRBV12-3/TRBV12-4,TRBJ1-4,CASSPPPGWSANEKLFF
TRBV5-6,TRBJ1-3,CASSGQGFSGNTIYF
TRBV7-9,TRBJ2-3,CASSWTSGGSTDTQYF
TRBV4-1,TRBJ1-1,CASSQGNFGTEAFF
TRBV5-1,TRBJ2-3,CASSPEAGTSTDTQYF
TRBV7-9,TRBJ2-7,CASSPSLEGIGVTYEQYF
TRBV28,TRBJ1-5,CAIIPPDRGFQPQHF
TRBV20-1,TRBJ2-7,CSAPKTDRGRYEQYF
TRBV28,TRBJ2-3,CASSLEDLSTDTQYF
TRBV12-5,TRBJ2-2,CASGLWTSGGPTGELFF
TRBV7-8,NA,CASSLVVGQETQYF
TRBV28,TRBJ2-1,CASSLYVYGQFF
TRBV20-1,TRBJ2-3,CSARDPLVGGALTDTQYF
TRBV7-9,TRBJ1-3,CASQEGAISGNTIYF
TRBV10-2,TRBJ1-1,CASSDWGALNTEAFF
TRBV7-9,TRBJ1-1,CASSLVSRGESSEAFF
TRBV4-1,TRBJ1-4,CASSQDPDTTNEKLFF
TRBV14,TRBJ2-5,CASSQDSWETQYF
TRBV12-3/TRBV12-4,TRBJ2-5,CASSLTPRQFQETQYF
TRBV7-9,TRBJ2-1,CASSSSASYNEQFF
TRBV7-9,TRBJ2-7,CASRTGHSYEQYF